The rows below give T cell receptor beta chains drawn from one sample of a study of molecular identifiers for immune sequencing clone quantification. TCRdb fed the PCR reads into MiXCR, producing one record per CDR3 protein. This table holds about 510,000 distinct CDR3 sequences, roughly 24% found once. Sequenced sample: naive CD8+ T cells from blood, with Jurkat cell RNA spiked in. The receptors stem from a human donor in good health. Some libraries in this study had Jurkat cell RNA spiked in. The CDR3 runs from the conserved cysteine through the conserved F or W. Each record gives: D gene, clone size, V gene, J gene, CDR3 DNA, CDR3 protein. The D gene is left open where the match is weak. The listing skips clone size in some rows; elsewhere it reads once, few, many or a size class.

>TRBD1|-|TRBV5-6|TRBJ2-7
TGTGCCAGCAGCGCGCGGACAGGGGGCTCGGTAGAACTCGAGCAGTACTTC
CASSARTGGSVELEQYF
>-|few|TRBV7-3|TRBJ2-5
TGTGCCAGCAGCTCCGGACGGGGCAGGGGAAAATTC
CASSSGRGRGKF
>-|many|TRBV5-1|TRBJ2-7
TGCGCCAGCAGCTTGGGGGAATTCTACGAGCAGTACTTC
CASSLGEFYEQYF
>TRBD2|-|TRBV28|TRBJ2-7
TGTGCCAGCAGTTTAGAGATTAGCGGGCAGAGCTCCTACGAGCAGTACTTC
CASSLEISGQSSYEQYF
>-|-|TRBV12-3/TRBV12-4|TRBJ2-7
TGTGCCAGCAGCTCCGACAGGCCCCCCTACGAGCAGTACTTC
CASSSDRPPYEQYF
>-|-|TRBV20-1|TRBJ2-7
TGCAGTGCTAGAGATGGAATAGCGACTATATCCTACGAGCAGTACTTC
CSARDGIATISYEQYF
>TRBD1|many|TRBV12-3/TRBV12-4|TRBJ1-4
TGTGCCAGCAGTCCCTCCACCGGGACAGGGTACGAAAAACTGTTTTTT
CASSPSTGTGYEKLFF
>-|many|TRBV7-2|TRBJ1-2
TGTGCCAGCAGCCCGCCCGGGGACTCCGGCTATGGCTACACCTTC
CASSPPGDSGYGYTF
>-|many|TRBV5-1|TRBJ2-7
TGCGCCAGCAATGAACACCGGGCAGGCTTATCCTACGAGCAGTACTTC
CASNEHRAGLSYEQYF
>-|few|TRBV12-3/TRBV12-4|TRBJ1-6
TGTGCCAGCAGTTTAGGCAGGGATATTTGGAGCTCACCCCTCCACTTT
CASSLGRDIWSSPLHF
>-|-|TRBV19|TRBJ1-5
TGTGCCAGTAGTATTTTCGGTATGGGCAGTCAGCCCCAGCATTTT
CASSIFGMGSQPQHF
>-|few|TRBV10-3|TRBJ1-1
TGTGCCATCAGTGAGTCGGGAGGGGCTGAAGCTTTCTTT
CAISESGGAEAFF
>-|-|TRBV4-2|TRBJ2-3
TGTGCCAGCAGCCATCAATGGAGTCGGGGGTCAGATACGCAGTATTTT
CASSHQWSRGSDTQYF
>TRBD2|-|TRBV11-3|TRBJ2-3
TGTGCCAGCAGCTACGGACTAGCGGGAGTTTCTACAGATACGCAGTATTTT
CASSYGLAGVSTDTQYF
>TRBD1|-|TRBV29-1|TRBJ2-5
TGCAGCGTTGAAGATCGAAGGACAGGGACGGAGACCCAGTACTTC
CSVEDRRTGTETQYF
>-|few|TRBV6-6|TRBJ2-1
TGTGCCAGCAGTTACTCGGGGGGCCTCTACAATGAGCAGTTCTTC
CASSYSGGLYNEQFF
>TRBD1|-|TRBV6-5|TRBJ1-1
TGTGCCAGCAGTTACTTGACAGGGAGGGGCACTGAAGCTTTCTTT
CASSYLTGRGTEAFF
>TRBD2|-|TRBV6-6|TRBJ2-1
TGTGCCAGCAGTTCCCCGGGACTAGCTGTCTACAATGAGCAGTTCTTC
CASSSPGLAVYNEQFF
>-|-|TRBV10-3|TRBJ2-7
TGTGCCATCAGTGAGTCCGAAACTCGATACTACGAGCAGTACTTC
CAISESETRYYEQYF
>-|-|TRBV4-3|TRBJ2-7
TGCGCCAGCAGCCAAGATGAACTGCCCTCCTACGAGCAGTACTTC
CASSQDELPSYEQYF
>TRBD2|many|TRBV29-1|TRBJ2-1
TGCAGCGTTGACGCTCTGTCTAGCGGGAATGAGCAGTTCTTC
CSVDALSSGNEQFF
>TRBD2|many|TRBV30|TRBJ2-3
TGTGCCTGGGATCTAGCGGGAGAAGCAGATACGCAGTATTTT
CAWDLAGEADTQYF
>-|-|TRBV9|TRBJ1-4
TGTGCCAGCAGCGACAGGTCAGCTGAAAAACTGTTTTTT
CASSDRSAEKLFF
>-|-|TRBV5-6|TRBJ2-7
TGTGCCAGCAGCTTGGAGCCGGCCGGCGAGCAGTACTTC
CASSLEPAGEQYF
>-|many|TRBV24-1|TRBJ2-3
TGTGCCACAGGACTACGCACAGATACGCAGTATTTT
CATGLRTDTQYF
>-|many|TRBV2|TRBJ1-5
TGTGCCAGCAGTGAACTGGGAAATCAGCCCCAGCATTTT
CASSELGNQPQHF
>-|many|TRBV27|TRBJ2-7
TGTGCCAGCAGTTTACTCGCAGGGGGGGGCGCTGGTGAGCAGTACTTC
CASSLLAGGGAGEQYF
>-|-|TRBV7-8|TRBJ1-2
TGTGCCAGCAGCACCGATCTCACAGGGTTTTCGTTCTATGGCTACACCTTC
CASSTDLTGFSFYGYTF
>-|few|TRBV19|TRBJ2-5
TGTGCCAGTAGTATAAAGGGGTTGGAGACCCAGTACTTC
CASSIKGLETQYF
>-|-|TRBV9|TRBJ2-3
TGTGCCAGCACCCTGGGACTCAGAAGCACAGATACGCAGTATTTT
CASTLGLRSTDTQYF
>-|-|TRBV10-2|TRBJ2-7
TGCGCCAGCAGTGAGGACAGAGCCTACGAGCAGTACTTC
CASSEDRAYEQYF
>-|-|TRBV7-6|TRBJ2-1
TGTGCCAGCAGCTTAGTGGCAGGGATTTTGGATGAGCAGTTCTTC
CASSLVAGILDEQFF
>-|many|TRBV28|TRBJ2-2
TGTGCCAGCAGTTTCTACGGGAACACCGGGGAGCTGTTTTTT
CASSFYGNTGELFF
>-|many|TRBV6-6|TRBJ1-4
TGTGCCAGCATCAAACGTGGGGACTTTGTAGAAAAACTGTTTTTT
CASIKRGDFVEKLFF
>TRBD2|-|TRBV3-1|TRBJ2-3
TGTGCCAGCAGCCAGGATAGCGGGGGGCCCGGCGGGTTGTATTTT
CASSQDSGGPGGLYF
>TRBD1|many|TRBV27|TRBJ2-7
TGTGCCAGCAGTTTTGGGACAGGGGGTTACGAGCAGTACTTC
CASSFGTGGYEQYF
>-|-|TRBV20-1|TRBJ2-1
TGCAGTGCTAGGTTTGGGTATGAGCAGTTCTTC
CSARFGYEQFF
>-|-|TRBV12-3/TRBV12-4|TRBJ2-1
TGTGCCAGCAGTTTAGGGGGTAGGGAGCAGTTCTTC
CASSLGGREQFF
>-|-|TRBV7-6|TRBJ1-5
TGTGCCAGCAGCAGTGACCCAAGGGCGAATCAGCCCCAGCATTTT
CASSSDPRANQPQHF
>-|-|TRBV30|TRBJ2-7
TGTGCCTGGCTATGTCTCGGCGAGCAGTACTTC
CAWLCLGEQYF
>-|many|TRBV28|TRBJ2-1
TGTGCCAGCAGTGGGCGGGGTCCCTACAATGAGCAGTTCTTC
CASSGRGPYNEQFF
>-|-|TRBV6-2/TRBV6-3|TRBJ2-7
TGTGCCAGCAGATCTCCGGGACTCGCCTACGAGCAGTACTTC
CASRSPGLAYEQYF
>TRBD1|-|TRBV20-1|TRBJ2-5
TGCAGTGCTAGAGACCTGAGGGGACAGGGCCTTTTCCAAGAGACCCAGTACTTC
CSARDLRGQGLFQETQYF
>-|few|TRBV19|TRBJ2-1
TGTGCCAGTAGTATGCAGCCCTACAATGAGCAGTTCTTC
CASSMQPYNEQFF
>-|many|TRBV10-3|TRBJ1-1
TGTGCCATCAGTGACACTAACACTGAAGCTTTCTTT
CAISDTNTEAFF
>TRBD2|many|TRBV20-1|TRBJ2-3
TGCAGTGCTCCGGGACCGGGGGGTACGCAGTATTTT
CSAPGPGGTQYF
>TRBD2|-|TRBV30|TRBJ2-3
TGTGCCTGGGACCTCACGCGGGGGGGCCGAGATACGCAGTATTTT
CAWDLTRGGRDTQYF
>-|-|TRBV20-1|TRBJ2-7
TGCAGTGCGAGAGATACCAGCTCCGGGCAGTACTTC
CSARDTSSGQYF
>-|few|TRBV4-3|TRBJ1-2
TGCGCCAGCAGCCAAGATCAGGGGACCCTGAGCTATGGCTACACCTTC
CASSQDQGTLSYGYTF
>-|once|TRBV11-2|TRBJ2-7
TGTGCCAGCAACCACGGGACCCCGAGACCCAACGAGCAGTACTTC
CASNHGTPRPNEQYF
>-|many|TRBV7-6|TRBJ1-4
TGTGCCAGCAGCTCATCAGGGACCCGAACTAATGAAAAACTGTTTTTT
CASSSSGTRTNEKLFF